Shown below are 19 T cell receptor beta chains from a single sample sequenced in a study of graft-versus-host responses after intestinal transplantation. To release intraepithelial and lamina propria lymphocytes, the graft tissue was processed. Some clones are missing from TCRdb's copy, which holds only in-frame ones; the method was immunoSEQ multiplex PCR. The profile covers about 8,100 clones, with 65% to 80% appearing a single time and 9.3% taken by the ten largest. The sample was ileum tissue, taken about 480 days after transplant. The receptors derive from a human patient who received an intestinal transplant, so some T cells may come from the graft donor.

The chain is built from TRBV15 and TRBJ2-1, with a possible D match to TRBD2 (6 bases). CDR3 size: 14 residues. Trimming stripped 1 base from V and 15 bases from J, with 19 bases between. Per germline, CDR1 LNHNV and CDR2 YYDKDF (reference sequence). This CDR3 reads CATSRGASAKVVFF. The DNA of the CDR3 is TGTGCCACCAGCAGAGGCGCTAGCGCCAAGGTGGTGTTCTTC.

This sequence joins TRBV5-4 and TRBJ2-2; a weak D match, TRBD1 (6 bases). CDR3 length equals 15 residues. CDR1 and CDR2 (germline): SGHNT, YYREEE (reference sequence). V was trimmed by 3 bases and J by 2 bases, leaving 11 bases between them. The CDR3 region is CASSSGTHNTGELFF. For the CDR3, the DNA is TGTGCCAGCAGCTCCGGGACACATAACACCGGGGAGCTGTTTTTT.

V usage is TRBV29-1 and J usage is TRBJ2-5, with 8 bases fitting TRBD2. Trimming removed 4 bases from V and 9 bases from J; junction bases left unmatched: 10. Germline V gene data show CDR1 as SQVTM and CDR2 as ANQGSEA. The CDR3 is 13 amino acids. CDR3 protein: CSVGVSAGEAQYF. CDR3 in DNA: TGCAGCGTTGGGGTTTCAGCGGGGGAGGCCCAGTACTTC.

This clone was detected a few times. The same CDR3 also results from other DNA sequences found in this sample. The V call is TRBV29-1, the J call TRBJ2-5; D ambiguous. With 7 bases removed from V and 2 bases from J, the gap between germline ends came to 8 bases. The germline V gene encodes CDR1 SQVTM and CDR2 ANQGSEA. The CDR3 sequence is 11 residues long. The CDR3 region is CSGLEQETQYF. DNA of the CDR3: TGCAGCGGTTTAGAACAAGAGACCCAGTACTTC.

This clone appeared a few times. This chain links TRBV9 with TRBJ1-1; D is uncertain. V lost 0 bases to trimming and J lost 2 bases, with 2 bases between them. In germline, CDR1 is SGDLS, CDR2 YYNGEE. CDR3 size: 12 residues. In nucleotides, the CDR3 is TGTGCCAGCAGCGTAGACAACACTGAAGCTTTCTTT. Translating gives CASSVDNTEAFF.

This clone has more than one count but fewer than ten. The chain carries TRBV9 and TRBJ2-5; D is perhaps TRBD1 (5 bases). The CDR3 consists of 14 residues. Trimming shortened V by 0 bases and J by 5 bases, and 11 bases separated the two germline ends. The germline CDR1 and CDR2 sequences are SGDLS and YYNGEE. For the CDR3, the DNA is TGTGCCAGCAGCGTAGGGGGCGGTTGGGAGACCCAGTACTTC. Its protein product is CASSVGGGWETQYF.

For this clone: The junction and the germline gene differ at one end; a read error may be behind it. The CDR3 region is CANSLTAFSYEQYF. The CDR3, as DNA: TGTGCCAACAGTTTAACCGCGTTCTCCTACGAGCAGTACTTC. V and J are TRBV28 and TRBJ2-7, with D unclear. The germline V gene has CDR1 MDHEN and CDR2 SYDVKM. The CDR3 is 14 amino acids.

The chain couples TRBV28 to TRBJ2-5, with 9 bases lining up with TRBD1. In germline, CDR1 is MDHEN, CDR2 SYDVKM. CDR3 length: 13 residues. The CDR3 DNA reads TGTGAGGGACAGGGAGGTTTGGAAGAGACCCAGTACTTC. This translates into CEGQGGLEETQYF. Supplemented by reference TRBV28 and TRBJ2-5, the full variable domain reads DVKVTQSSRYLVKRTGEKVFLECVQDMDHENMFWYRQDPGLGLRLIYFSYDVKMKEKGDIPEGYSVSREKKERFSLILESASTNQTSMYLCEGQGGLEETQYFGPGTRLLVL.

This chain connects TRBV9 to TRBJ2-7, with 7 bases fitting TRBD1. V shed 0 bases, J shed 6 bases, and the junction held 12 bases outside the gene matches. Germline V lookup: CDR1 SGDLS, CDR2 YYNGEE. This CDR3 has 16 residues. The CDR3 DNA sequence: TGTGCCAGCAGCGTAGGGGTCGACAGGGCGTGGGGCGAGCAGTACTTC. Its translation is CASSVGVDRAWGEQYF.

The chain joins TRBV7-8 to TRBJ2-7, with D possibly being TRBD2 (5 bases). Germline CDR1 and CDR2: SGHVS and FQNEAQ. Trimming shortened V by 5 bases and J by 6 bases, and 11 bases separated the two germline ends. This CDR3 has 12 residues. The CDR3 nucleotides are TGTGCCAGCAGCGAAACTAGAACCGAGCAGTACTTC. Translation gives CASSETRTEQYF.

The chain uses TRBV7-2 and TRBJ1-4; D not certain. The V gene's germline CDR1 is SGHTA and CDR2 FQGNSA. CDR3 length: 14 amino acids. Trimming removed 5 bases at V and 4 bases at J, with 11 bases between. CDR3 amino acids: CASSPDLINEKLFF. CDR3 in DNA: TGTGCCAGCAGCCCCGACTTAATTAATGAAAAACTGTTTTTT.

V is TRBV2 and J is TRBJ2-1, with 8 bases that match TRBD2. Per the germline V gene, CDR1 is SNHLY and CDR2 is FYNNEI. Unmatched junction bases numbered 2, after V lost 8 bases and J lost 5 bases. This CDR3 has 12 amino acids. This CDR3 is CASLSGDNEQFF. In nucleotides, the CDR3 is TGTGCCAGCCTTAGCGGGGACAATGAGCAGTTCTTC.

The chain has TRBV27 and TRBJ1-6, with D tentatively TRBD1 (6 bases). The CDR3 is made up of 15 amino acids. The germline V and J ends were trimmed by 5 bases and 10 bases, with 18 bases remaining between them. Germline lookup yields CDR1 MNHEY and CDR2 SMNVEV (reference sequence). The CDR3 spells CASSVRQDIFSPLHF. The CDR3 DNA follows: TGTGCCAGCAGTGTTCGACAGGACATTTTCTCACCCCTCCACTTT.

The chain is built from TRBV5-1 and TRBJ2-5, with D uncertain. The CDR3 spans 16 residues. Germline V lookup: CDR1 SGHRS, CDR2 YFSETQ. The V gene lost 2 bases and the J gene lost 7 bases, with 21 bases spanning the gap. In DNA form, the CDR3 reads TGCGCCAGCAGCTTTGAAAGGGCCCAGGCTAAGGGGACCCAGTACTTC. The encoded protein is CASSFERAQAKGTQYF.

The chain employs TRBV6-5 and TRBJ2-2, with D hard to call. Trimming took off 5 bases at V and 4 bases at J, with 5 bases between the two ends. The CDR3 runs to 12 residues. Germline V lookup: CDR1 MNHEY, CDR2 SVGAGI. CDR3 amino acids: CASSGITGELFF. CDR3 sequence (DNA): TGTGCCAGCAGTGGCATCACCGGGGAGCTGTTTTTT.

V gene TRBV6-5 combines with J gene TRBJ1-4; 8 bases fit TRBD1. The germline V gene has CDR1 MNHEY and CDR2 SVGAGI. J was trimmed by 7 bases and V by 7 bases; bases with no gene match: 11. This CDR3 region has 15 residues. CDR3 sequence reads: CASTKHGQGGEKLFF. CDR3 sequence (DNA): TGTGCCAGCACCAAACACGGACAGGGAGGTGAAAAACTGTTTTTT.

This chain connects TRBV7-2 to TRBJ2-6; D possibly corresponds to TRBD2 (6 bases). There are 15 residues in the CDR3. V was pared by 4 bases and J by 2 bases, with 9 bases between. Germline CDR1 is SGHTA and CDR2 is FQGNSA. The CDR3 here is CASSSRGAGANVLTF. CDR3 in DNA: TGTGCCAGCAGCTCGCGGGGTGCTGGGGCCAACGTCCTGACTTTC.

J is TRBJ2-1 and V is TRBV28, with 9 nucleotides matching TRBD1. The CDR3 loop spans 15 amino acids. J was trimmed by 8 bases and V by 5 bases; bases with no gene match: 10. Germline V gene sequence: CDR1 MDHEN, CDR2 SYDVKM. CDR3 residues: CASSVQGALRDEQFF. The CDR3 nucleotides are TGTGCCAGCAGTGTACAGGGGGCTTTAAGGGATGAGCAGTTCTTC.

V is TRBV6-4 and J is TRBJ2-3, with D perhaps matching TRBD1 (7 bases). Germline-derived CDR1 and CDR2 are MRHNA and SNTAGT. CDR3 size: 14 residues. Between the trimmed V and J ends, which lost 2 bases and 8 bases, there was a span of 14 bases. The CDR3 DNA reads TGTGCCAGCAGTGACCAGGGGGGAACTGGTACGCAGTATTTT. Translation gives CASSDQGGTGTQYF.